The subject of this entry is one TCR beta chain. Its target is not known. The CDR3 contains 16 residues. CDR1 and CDR2 from the germline V gene are SGHAT and FQNNGV. Trimming took 5 bases from V and 0 from J, leaving 14 bases between them. The data are from a study of regulatory and conventional T cells in RAG deficiency. Blood CD4+ CD25-low CD127-high conventional T cells supplied the genomic DNA template. Clones were read by immunoSEQ multiplex PCR, and TCRdb kept only the in-frame ones, dropping some. The sample has about 46,000 clones, 80% to 90% seen once; the top ten hold approximately 0.51%. Findings of the study overall: Shorter CDR3s in all patient subsets; >80% Treg-Tconv overlap in Omenn. Other subsets showed 9 to 10-fold reductions, but Treg unique TCR beta sequences fell 95 to 100-fold in these patients. RAG-deficient patients showed markedly lower Shannon entropy and higher Simpson indices than control T-cell subsets.

This sample was shared with a second study, whose subject was regulatory T cells. That source adds: The primer mix had 52 TRBV and 13 TRBJ primers. In patients, unique TRB V-J pairs were restricted and V/J usage skewed, especially in Tregs.

This chain joins TRBV11-2 and TRBJ2-1, with D possibly matching TRBD2 (6 bases). This receptor was taken from a human donor in good health. Sequencing used CD4+ effector T cells sorted from blood. The CDR3 DNA sequence: TGTGCCAGCAGCCTCACTCCCGGGAGCTCCTACAATGAGCAGTTCTTC. Translated, it gives CASSLTPGSSYNEQFF.